Sequencing of this TCR beta chain was carried out in a study of CD4 T cells in relation to SARS-CoV-2 and coronaviruses. In the case of this clone: Its target is not known.

CDR1 is LNHDA, CDR2 SQIVND, per germline (reference sequence). CDR3 size: 14 residues. V was pared by 9 bases and J by 0 bases, with 13 bases between. Sequencing was performed with immunoSEQ multiplex PCR; in TCRdb, only in-frame clones are kept and a portion is missing. The table has about 43,000 clones, roughly 87% seen once. The sequenced sample was naive CD4+ T cells from PBMCs, cultured in vitro. The subset was: naive CD4+ T cells isolated by negative enrichment. This clonotype was sampled from an adult with COVID-19. The J gene is TRBJ2-3, the V gene TRBV19, with TRBD2 as a possible D gene (5 bases). CDR3 in amino acids: CASTPLGSTDTQYF. The DNA of the CDR3 is TGTGCCAGCACACCACTAGGGAGCACAGATACGCAGTATTTT.